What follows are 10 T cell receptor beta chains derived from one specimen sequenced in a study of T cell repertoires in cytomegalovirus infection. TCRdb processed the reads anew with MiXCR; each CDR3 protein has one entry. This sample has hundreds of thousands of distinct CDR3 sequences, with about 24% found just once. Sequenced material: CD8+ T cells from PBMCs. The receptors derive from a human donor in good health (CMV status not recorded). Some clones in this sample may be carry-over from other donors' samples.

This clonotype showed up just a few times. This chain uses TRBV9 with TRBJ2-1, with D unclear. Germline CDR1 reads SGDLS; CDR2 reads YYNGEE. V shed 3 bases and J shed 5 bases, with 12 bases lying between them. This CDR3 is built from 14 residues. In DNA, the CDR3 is TGTGCCAGCAGCGAGTGGGGAAAAGACAATGAGCAGTTCTTC. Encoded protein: CASSEWGKDNEQFF.

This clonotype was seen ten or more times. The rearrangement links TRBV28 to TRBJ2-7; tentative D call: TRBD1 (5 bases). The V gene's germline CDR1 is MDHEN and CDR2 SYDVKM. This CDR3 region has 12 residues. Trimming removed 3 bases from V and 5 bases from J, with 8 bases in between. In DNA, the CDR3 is TGTGCCAGCAGTTTTATAGGGGACGAGCAGTACGTC. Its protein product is CASSFIGDEQYV.

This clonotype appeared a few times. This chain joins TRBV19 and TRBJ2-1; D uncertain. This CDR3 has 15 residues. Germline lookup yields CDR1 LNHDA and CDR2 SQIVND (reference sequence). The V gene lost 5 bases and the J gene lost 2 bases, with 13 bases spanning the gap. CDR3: CASSVDDSTYNEQFF. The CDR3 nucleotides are TGTGCCAGTAGTGTGGACGATTCAACCTACAATGAGCAGTTCTTC.

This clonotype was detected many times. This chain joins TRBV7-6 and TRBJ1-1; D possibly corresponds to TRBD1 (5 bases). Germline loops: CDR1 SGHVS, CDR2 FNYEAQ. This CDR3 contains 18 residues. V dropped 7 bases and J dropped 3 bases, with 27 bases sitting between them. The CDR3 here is CASTLSPPRGERDTEAFF. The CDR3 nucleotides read TGTGCCAGCACCCTTAGTCCACCTCGAGGGGAGAGGGACACTGAAGCTTTCTTT.

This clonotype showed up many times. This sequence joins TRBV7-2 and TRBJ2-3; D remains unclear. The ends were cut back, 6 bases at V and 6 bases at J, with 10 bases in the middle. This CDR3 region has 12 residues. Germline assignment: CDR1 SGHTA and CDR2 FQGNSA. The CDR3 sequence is CASRAPSDTQYF. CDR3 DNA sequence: TGTGCCAGCAGGGCCCCCTCCGATACGCAGTATTTT.

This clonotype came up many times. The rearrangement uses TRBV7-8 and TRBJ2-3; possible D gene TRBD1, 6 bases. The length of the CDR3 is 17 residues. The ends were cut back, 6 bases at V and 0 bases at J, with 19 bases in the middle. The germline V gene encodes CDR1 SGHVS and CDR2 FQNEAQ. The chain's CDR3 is CASSFDPTGNSTDTQYF. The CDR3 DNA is TGTGCCAGCAGTTTTGACCCGACAGGAAACAGCACAGATACGCAGTATTTT.

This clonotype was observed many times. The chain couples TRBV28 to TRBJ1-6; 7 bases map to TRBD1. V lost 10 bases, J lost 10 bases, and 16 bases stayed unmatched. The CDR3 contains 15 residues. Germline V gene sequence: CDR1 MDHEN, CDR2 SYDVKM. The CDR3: CATRQGKYDRSPLHF. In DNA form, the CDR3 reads TGTGCCACCCGACAGGGTAAATACGATCGGTCACCCCTCCACTTT.

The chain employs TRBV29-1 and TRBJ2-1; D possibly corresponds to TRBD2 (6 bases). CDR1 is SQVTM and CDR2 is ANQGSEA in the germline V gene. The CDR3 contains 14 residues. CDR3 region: CSVIGTSKYNEQFF. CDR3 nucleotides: TGCAGTGTAATCGGGACTTCAAAATACAATGAGCAGTTCTTC.

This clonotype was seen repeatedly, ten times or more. CDR3 protein: CASSLEGGGYEQYF. CDR3 bases: TGTGCCAGCAGCCTCGAGGGCGGGGGATACGAGCAGTACTTC. The chain recombines TRBV7-6 with TRBJ2-7; 7 bases fit TRBD2. This CDR3 comprises 14 residues. V dropped 5 bases and J dropped 4; count of bases not matched to a gene: 8. Germline assignment: CDR1 SGHVS and CDR2 FNYEAQ. The entire variable domain, with the rest obtained from reference TRBV7-6 and TRBJ2-7, is as follows: GAGVSQSPRYKVTKRGQDVALRCDPISGHVSLYWYRQALGQGPEFLTYFNYEAQQDKSGLPNDRFSAERPEGSISTLTIQRTEQRDSAMYRCASSLEGGGYEQYFGPGTRLTVT.

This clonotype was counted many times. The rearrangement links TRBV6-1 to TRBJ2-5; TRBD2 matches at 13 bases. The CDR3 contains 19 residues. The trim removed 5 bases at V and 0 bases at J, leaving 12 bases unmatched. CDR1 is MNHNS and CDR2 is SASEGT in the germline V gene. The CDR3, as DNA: TGTGCCAGCAGTCCCGGACAGACGACTAGCGGGGGGTACCAAGAGACCCAGTACTTC. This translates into CASSPGQTTSGGYQETQYF.